Detailed here is one T cell receptor (beta chain). The sample is drawn from a study of blood T cell repertoires in COVID-19. The junction had 4 bases not matched to a gene; V was cut back by 6 bases and J by 0 bases. This CDR3 has 14 amino acids. The germline V gene encodes CDR1 LGHNT and CDR2 FRNRAP. Here immunoSEQ multiplex PCR was the method, and the copy in TCRdb shows in-frame clones only, minus some. Of under 100,000 clones listed, 85% to 90% are singletons. Input material: peripheral blood. The rearrangement joins TRBV12-5 to TRBJ2-5; TRBD1 aligns across 7 bases. The TCR comes from a man aged 35-49 years with acute or convalescent COVID-19. The CDR3 DNA reads as TGTGCTAGTGGACCCGGACAGGACCAAGAGACCCAGTACTTC. This gives the protein CASGPGQDQETQYF. The whole variable domain, remainder taken from reference TRBV12-5 and TRBJ2-5, is DARVTQTPRHKVTEMGQEVTMRCQPILGHNTVFWYRQTMMQGLELLAYFRNRAPLDDSGMPKDRFSAEMPDATLATLKIQPSEPRDSAVYFCASGPGQDQETQYFGPGTRLLVL.